This note documents a single T cell receptor beta chain sequence. This sample was taken from a study of blood T cell repertoires in COVID-19. Overall study context: Sources were T cells, B-cell-depleted T cells, or PBMCs; the material itself was cDNA or gDNA.

Original handling: Nucleated cell number was recorded as an estimate derived from reference gene primer amplification. This table comes from immunoSEQ multiplex PCR, and its TCRdb copy is limited to in-frame clones, with some not included. V, J and clone size were drawn from that table, and D and trimming were deduced from the DNA. The repertoire holds tens of thousands of clones, with 88% as singletons. CDR3 length equals 12 residues. V was cut by 1 base and J by 5 bases, with 5 bases left in between. Germline CDR1 LNHDA, CDR2 SQIVND (reference sequence). V and J are TRBV19 and TRBJ1-2, with D unresolved. Sequenced material: peripheral blood. This receptor was taken from a woman aged 45 to 65 with active or convalescent COVID-19. The CDR3 DNA sequence: TGTGCCAGTAGTATAGCAGGTTATGGCTACACCTTC. Its translation: CASSIAGYGYTF.